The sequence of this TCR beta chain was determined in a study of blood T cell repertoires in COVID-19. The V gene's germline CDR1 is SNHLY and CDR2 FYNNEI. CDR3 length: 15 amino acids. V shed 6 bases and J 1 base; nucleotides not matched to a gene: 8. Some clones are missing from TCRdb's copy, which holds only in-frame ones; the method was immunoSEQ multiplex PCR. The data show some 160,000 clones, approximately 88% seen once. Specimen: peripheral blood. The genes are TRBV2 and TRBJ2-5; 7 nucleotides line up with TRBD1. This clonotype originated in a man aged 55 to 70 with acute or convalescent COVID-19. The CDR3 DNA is TGTGCCAGCAGGAAACAAGGGACAGCCCAAGAGACCCAGTACTTC. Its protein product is CASRKQGTAQETQYF.